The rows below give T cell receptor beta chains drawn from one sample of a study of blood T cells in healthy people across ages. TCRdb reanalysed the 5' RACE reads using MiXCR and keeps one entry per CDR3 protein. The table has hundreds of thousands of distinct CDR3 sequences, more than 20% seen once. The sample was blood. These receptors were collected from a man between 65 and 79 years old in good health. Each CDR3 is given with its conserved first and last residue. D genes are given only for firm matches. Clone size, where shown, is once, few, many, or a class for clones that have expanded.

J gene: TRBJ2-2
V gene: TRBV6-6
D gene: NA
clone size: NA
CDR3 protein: CASSQGRGTGELFF
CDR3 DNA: TGTGCCAGCAGTCAAGGACGGGGCACCGGGGAGCTGTTTTTT

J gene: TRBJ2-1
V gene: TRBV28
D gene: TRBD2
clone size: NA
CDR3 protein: CASSFEGLAGANEQFF
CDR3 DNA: TGTGCCAGCAGTTTTGAGGGACTAGCGGGGGCCAATGAGCAGTTCTTC

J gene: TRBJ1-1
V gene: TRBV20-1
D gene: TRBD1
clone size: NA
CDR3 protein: CSASLTGGDTEAFF
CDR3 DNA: TGCAGTGCTAGCCTGACAGGGGGTGACACTGAAGCTTTCTTT

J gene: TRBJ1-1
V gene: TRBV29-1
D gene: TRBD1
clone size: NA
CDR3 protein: CSARDRESTEAFF
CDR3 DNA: TGCAGCGCCAGGGACAGGGAAAGCACTGAAGCTTTCTTT

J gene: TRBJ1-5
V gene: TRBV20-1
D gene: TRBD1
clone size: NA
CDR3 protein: CSARTGETVNQPQHF
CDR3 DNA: TGCAGTGCTAGAACAGGGGAAACTGTCAATCAGCCCCAGCATTTT

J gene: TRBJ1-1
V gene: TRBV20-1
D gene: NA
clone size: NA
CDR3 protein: CSARSDSTEAFF
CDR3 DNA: TGCAGTGCTAGATCAGACAGCACTGAAGCTTTCTTT

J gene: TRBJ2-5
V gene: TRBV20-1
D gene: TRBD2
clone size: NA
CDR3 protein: CSARDGLAGVVYQETQYF
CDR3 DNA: TGCAGTGCTAGAGACGGACTAGCGGGAGTCGTGTACCAAGAGACCCAGTACTTC

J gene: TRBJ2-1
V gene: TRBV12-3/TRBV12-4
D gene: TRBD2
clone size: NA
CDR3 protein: CASSPSPGTSLYISYNEQFF
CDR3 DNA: TGTGCCAGCAGTCCTTCACCCGGGACTAGCTTATATATCTCCTACAATGAGCAGTTCTTC

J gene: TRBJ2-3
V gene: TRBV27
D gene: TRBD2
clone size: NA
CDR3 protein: CAIEGGSGQYF
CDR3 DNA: TGTGCCATCGAGGGCGGGAGCGGGCAGTATTTT

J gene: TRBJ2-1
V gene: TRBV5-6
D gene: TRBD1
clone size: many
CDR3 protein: CASSLVSGGRNEQFF
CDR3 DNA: TGTGCCAGCAGCTTGGTGTCAGGGGGCCGTAATGAGCAGTTCTTC

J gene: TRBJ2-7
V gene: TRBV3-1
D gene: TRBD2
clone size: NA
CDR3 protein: CASSQSGTSGSGEQYF
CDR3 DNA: TGTGCCAGCAGTCAGTCGGGGACTAGCGGGAGTGGTGAGCAGTACTTC

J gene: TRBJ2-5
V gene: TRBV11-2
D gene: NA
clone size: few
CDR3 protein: CASSPMDRRGGETQYF
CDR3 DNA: TGTGCCAGCAGCCCCATGGACAGGAGGGGCGGGGAGACCCAGTACTTC

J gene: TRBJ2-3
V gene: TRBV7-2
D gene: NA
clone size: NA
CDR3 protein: CASSLAGKADTQYF
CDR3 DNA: TGTGCCAGCAGCTTAGCAGGGAAGGCAGATACGCAGTATTTT

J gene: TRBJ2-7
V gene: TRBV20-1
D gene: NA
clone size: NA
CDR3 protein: CSASSPLGGRSYEQYF
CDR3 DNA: TGCAGTGCTAGCTCCCCCTTAGGCGGACGCTCCTACGAGCAGTACTTC

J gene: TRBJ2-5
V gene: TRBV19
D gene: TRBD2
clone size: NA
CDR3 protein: CASRPSGGLQETQYF
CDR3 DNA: TGTGCCAGTAGGCCCTCGGGGGGACTCCAAGAGACCCAGTACTTC

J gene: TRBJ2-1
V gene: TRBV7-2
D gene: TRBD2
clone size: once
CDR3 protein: CASSLRAGGLKGNEQFF
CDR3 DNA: TGTGCCAGCAGCTTAAGAGCGGGAGGATTAAAAGGGAATGAGCAGTTCTTC

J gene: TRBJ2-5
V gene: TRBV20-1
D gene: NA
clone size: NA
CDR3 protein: CSARGLLFETQYF
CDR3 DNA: TGCAGTGCTAGAGGACTACTGTTTGAGACCCAGTACTTC

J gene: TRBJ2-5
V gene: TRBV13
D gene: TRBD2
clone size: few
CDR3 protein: CASSTGTSGPLETQYF
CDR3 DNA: TGTGCCAGCAGCACCGGGACTAGCGGGCCCCTTGAGACCCAGTACTTC

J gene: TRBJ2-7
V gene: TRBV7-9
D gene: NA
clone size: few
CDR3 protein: CASSPGSSVREQYF
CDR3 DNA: TGTGCCAGCAGCCCGGGCAGTTCCGTGAGGGAGCAGTACTTC

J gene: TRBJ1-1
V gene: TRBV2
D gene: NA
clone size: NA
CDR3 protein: CASALNTEAFF
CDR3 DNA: TGTGCCAGCGCTCTGAACACTGAAGCTTTCTTT

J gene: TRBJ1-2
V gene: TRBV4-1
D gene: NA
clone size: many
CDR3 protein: CASSQDQGYGYTF
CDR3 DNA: TGCGCCAGCAGCCAAGATCAGGGGTATGGCTACACCTTC

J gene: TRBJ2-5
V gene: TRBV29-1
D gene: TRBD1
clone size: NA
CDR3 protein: CSVRTGQETQYF
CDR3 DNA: TGCAGCGTTCGGACAGGGCAGGAGACCCAGTACTTC

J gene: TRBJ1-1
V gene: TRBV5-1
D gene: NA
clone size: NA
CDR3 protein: CASSLAGSGNTEAFF
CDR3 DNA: TGCGCCAGCAGCTTGGCAGGCTCGGGGAACACTGAAGCTTTCTTT

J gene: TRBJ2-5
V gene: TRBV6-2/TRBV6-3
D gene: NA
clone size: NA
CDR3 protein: CASSRTGNQETRYF
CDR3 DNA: TGTGCCAGCAGTCGCACAGGCAACCAAGAGACCCGGTACTTC

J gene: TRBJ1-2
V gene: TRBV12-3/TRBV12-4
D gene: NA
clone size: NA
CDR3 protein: CASSYPGTGYTF
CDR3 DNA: TGTGCCAGCAGTTACCCGGGGACTGGCTACACCTTC

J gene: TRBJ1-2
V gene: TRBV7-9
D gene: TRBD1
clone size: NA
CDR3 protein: CASSFRDRGPGYGYTF
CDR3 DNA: TGTGCCAGCAGCTTTCGGGACAGGGGACCTGGGTACGGCTACACCTTC

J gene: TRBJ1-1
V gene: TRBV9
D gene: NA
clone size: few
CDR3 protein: CASSDRVDGTEAFF
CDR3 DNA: TGTGCCAGCAGCGATAGGGTGGATGGCACTGAAGCTTTCTTT

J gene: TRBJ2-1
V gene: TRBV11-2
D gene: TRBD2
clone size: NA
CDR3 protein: CASSLVAGVSYNERFF
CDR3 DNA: TGTGCCAGCAGCTTAGTTGCGGGAGTCTCCTACAATGAGCGGTTCTTC

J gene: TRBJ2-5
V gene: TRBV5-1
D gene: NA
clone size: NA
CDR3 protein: CASSFDGVQETQYF
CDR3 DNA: TGCGCCAGCAGCTTCGACGGGGTTCAAGAGACCCAGTACTTC

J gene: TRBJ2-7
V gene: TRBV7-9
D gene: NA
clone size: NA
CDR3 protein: CASSLGDTSSYEQYF
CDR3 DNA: TGTGCCAGCAGCTTAGGCGACACCTCTTCCTACGAGCAGTACTTC

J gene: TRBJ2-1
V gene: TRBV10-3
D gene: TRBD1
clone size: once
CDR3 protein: CAISTGQGSSEQFF
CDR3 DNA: TGTGCCATCAGTACGGGACAGGGGAGCAGTGAGCAGTTCTTC

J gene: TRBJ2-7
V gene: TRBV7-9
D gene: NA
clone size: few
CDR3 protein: CASSLGIGTYEQYF
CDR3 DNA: TGTGCCAGCAGCTTGGGAATTGGTACCTACGAGCAGTACTTC

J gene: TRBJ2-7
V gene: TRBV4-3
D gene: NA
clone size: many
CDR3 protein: CASSPRLGDEQYF
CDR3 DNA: TGCGCCAGCAGCCCCCGGCTGGGGGACGAGCAGTACTTC

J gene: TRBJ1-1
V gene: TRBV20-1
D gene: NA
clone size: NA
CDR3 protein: CSARDLWPGTEAFF
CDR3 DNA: TGCAGTGCTAGAGATCTGTGGCCTGGCACTGAAGCTTTCTTT

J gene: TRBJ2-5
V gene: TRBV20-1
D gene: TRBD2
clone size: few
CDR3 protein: CSASGLAFRETQYF
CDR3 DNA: TGCAGTGCTAGTGGACTAGCGTTCCGAGAGACCCAGTACTTC

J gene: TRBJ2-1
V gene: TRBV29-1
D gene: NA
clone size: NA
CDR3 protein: CSVAKGGYNEQFF
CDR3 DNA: TGCAGCGTTGCAAAAGGGGGCTACAATGAGCAGTTCTTC

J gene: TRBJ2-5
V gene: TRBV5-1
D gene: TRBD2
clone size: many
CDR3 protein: CASSLGSSGSLETQYF
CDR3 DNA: TGCGCCAGCAGCTTGGGAAGTAGCGGGAGTCTGGAGACCCAGTACTTC

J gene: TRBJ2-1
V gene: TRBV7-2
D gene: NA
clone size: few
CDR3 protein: CASSPPGQSPFF
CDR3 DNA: TGTGCCAGCAGCCCGCCGGGACAATCTCCGTTCTTC

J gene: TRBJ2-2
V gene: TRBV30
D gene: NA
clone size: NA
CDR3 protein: CAWRWTGELFF
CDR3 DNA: TGTGCCTGGAGGTGGACCGGGGAGCTGTTTTTT

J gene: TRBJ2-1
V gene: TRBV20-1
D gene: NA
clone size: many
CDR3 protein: CSASDYSVSYNEQFF
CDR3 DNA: TGCAGTGCTAGTGACTATTCGGTATCCTACAATGAGCAGTTCTTC

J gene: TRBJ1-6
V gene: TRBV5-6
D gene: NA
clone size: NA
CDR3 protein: CASSLGPGTPLHF
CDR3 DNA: TGTGCCAGCAGCTTGGGGCCCGGGACACCCCTCCACTTT

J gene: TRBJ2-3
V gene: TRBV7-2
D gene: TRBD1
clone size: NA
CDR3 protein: CASSLDRGTGSRHTQYF
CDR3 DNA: TGTGCCAGCAGCTTAGACCGTGGGACAGGGTCGAGACATACGCAGTATTTT